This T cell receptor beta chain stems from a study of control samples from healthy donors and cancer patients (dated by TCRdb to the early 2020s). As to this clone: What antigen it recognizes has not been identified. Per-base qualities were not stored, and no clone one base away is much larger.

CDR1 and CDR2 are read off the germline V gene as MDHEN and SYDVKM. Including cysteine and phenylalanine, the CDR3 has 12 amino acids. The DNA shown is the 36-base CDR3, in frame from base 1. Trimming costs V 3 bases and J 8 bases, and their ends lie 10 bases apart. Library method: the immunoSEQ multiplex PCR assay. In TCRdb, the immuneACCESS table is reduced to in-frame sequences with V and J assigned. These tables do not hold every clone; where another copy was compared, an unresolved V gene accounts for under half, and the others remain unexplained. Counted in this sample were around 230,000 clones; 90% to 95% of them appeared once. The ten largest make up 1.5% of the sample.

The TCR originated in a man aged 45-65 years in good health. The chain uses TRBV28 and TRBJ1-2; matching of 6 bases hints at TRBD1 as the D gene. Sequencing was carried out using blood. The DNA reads TGTGCCAGCAGTTTCAGGGGTTGGGGCTACACCTTC. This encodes CASSFRGWGYTF.